One and the same sample provided the 3 T cell receptor delta chains below, sequenced in a study of gammadelta T cells in human blood. TCRdb fed the RT-PCR reads to CATT. The sample lists some 560 delta-chain clones, over 25% occurring once. Input material: Vgamma9Vdelta2 gamma-delta T cells from adult blood. Every receptor here comes from a human donor.

There are a few counts of this clone. V gene TRDV2 combines with J gene TRDJ3; 7 bases are a match to TRDD3. The CDR3 is 17 residues long. With V trimmed by 0 bases and J by 1 base, 2 bases remained unmatched. Germline values: CDR1 GEAIGNYY, CDR2 EKD. The DNA of the CDR3 is TGTGCCTGTGACACCGCGGGGGATTCCTGGGACACCCGACAGATGTTTTTC. This gives the protein CACDTAGDSWDTRQMFF.

With regard to this clone: A clone one base away is much larger, so this may be a read error. Additional DNA sequences in this sample encode the identical CDR3. The chain carries TRDV2 and TRDJ3; 13 bases map to TRDD3. The CDR3 is 18 amino acids. Germline V gene lookup returns CDR1 GEAIGNYY and CDR2 EKD. CDR3: CACDTGGYGSWDTRQMFF. The CDR3, as DNA: TGTGCCTGTGATACTGGGGGATACGGTAGCTGGGACACTCGACAGATGTTTTTC.

This clone turned up a few times. The same CDR3 also results from other DNA sequences found in this sample. The chain links TRDV2 to TRDJ1, with 7 bases fitting TRDD3. The CDR3 has 19 residues. Trimming removed 3 bases from V and 5 bases from J; junction bases left unmatched: 23. Germline V gene lookup returns CDR1 GEAIGNYY and CDR2 EKD. This chain's CDR3 is CACDLLSEGSGGATDKLIF. As DNA, the CDR3 is TGTGCCTGTGACCTCCTATCCGAGGGTAGTGGGGGAGCCACTGATAAACTCATCTTT.